The rows below give T cell receptor beta chains drawn from one sample of a study of human T cells and chemical hapten exposure. One entry per CDR3 protein results from TCRdb running MiXCR on the RACE reads. Counted here are a few hundred thousand distinct CDR3 sequences, 6% to 7% occurring once; the ten biggest clones make up about 6%. Sample: whole blood, taken in connection with sensitization to the hapten diphenylcyclopropenone (DPC). Every receptor here comes from a woman between 18 and 30 years old with alopecia areata. Some clones in this sample may be carry-over from other donors' samples. Each CDR3 is given with its conserved first and last residue. D genes are given only for firm matches. Clone size is given for some rows only: seen once, a few or many times, or a class if the clone is expanded.

>TRBJ1-5|TRBD1|many|TRBV12-3/TRBV12-4
CASSVQGRQPQHF
TGTGCCAGCAGTGTACAGGGGCGCCAGCCCCAGCATTTT
>TRBJ2-7|TRBD2|few|TRBV6-1
CASSVRGDYEQYF
TGTGCCAGCAGTGTTCGGGGGGACTACGAGCAGTACTTC
>TRBJ2-4|TRBD1|NA|TRBV4-3
CASSQVRDRKNIQYF
TGCGCCAGCAGCCAAGTCCGGGACAGAAAAAACATTCAGTACTTC
>TRBJ2-3|NA|many|TRBV6-1
CASSEYGGSADTQYF
TGTGCCAGCAGTGAATATGGGGGAAGCGCAGATACGCAGTATTTT
>TRBJ1-1|TRBD1|NA|TRBV12-3/TRBV12-4
CASSPTRDSEAFF
TGTGCCAGCAGTCCTACCCGGGACAGTGAAGCTTTCTTT
>TRBJ2-3|NA|few|TRBV25-1
CASSPPPDWTDTQYF
TGTGCCAGCAGTCCCCCCCCTGATTGGACAGATACGCAGTATTTT
>TRBJ2-3|NA|once|TRBV20-1
CSVPSTDTQYF
TGCAGCGTACCTAGCACAGATACGCAGTATTTT
>TRBJ1-5|NA|few|TRBV6-2/TRBV6-3
CASRPQGGSNQPQHF
TGTGCCAGCAGACCGCAAGGCGGTAGCAATCAGCCCCAGCATTTT
>TRBJ1-1|NA|few|TRBV14
CASSQRGVTEAFF
TGTGCCAGCAGCCAACGGGGCGTGACTGAAGCTTTCTTT
>TRBJ2-5|NA|many|TRBV5-6
CASSKPQETQYF
TGTGCCAGCAGTAAGCCTCAAGAGACCCAGTACTTC
>TRBJ1-5|NA|many|TRBV29-1
CSVAGGSNQPQHF
TGCAGCGTTGCCGGGGGGAGCAATCAGCCCCAGCATTTT
>TRBJ2-1|NA|few|TRBV6-5
CASSYKAATSSGNEQFF
TGTGCCAGCAGTTATAAGGCAGCCACCTCCTCCGGGAATGAGCAGTTCTTC
>TRBJ1-2|TRBD1|many|TRBV5-1
CASSLTGVF
TGCGCCAGCAGCTTGACAGGGGTCTTC
>TRBJ2-5|TRBD2|NA|TRBV3-1
CASSQFPTSGGGRTQYF
TGTGCCAGCAGCCAATTTCCGACTAGCGGGGGCGGTAGGACCCAGTACTTC
>TRBJ2-3|TRBD2|NA|TRBV12-3/TRBV12-4
CASSFEGRADTQYF
TGTGCCAGCAGTTTCGAAGGGAGGGCAGATACGCAGTATTTT
>TRBJ2-7|NA|NA|TRBV20-1
CSARNEGQDYEQYF
TGCAGTGCCCGTAATGAGGGCCAGGACTACGAGCAGTACTTC
>TRBJ1-2|NA|many|TRBV7-2
CASSSYRVEGYTF
TGTGCCAGCAGCTCTTACCGTGTCGAGGGCTACACCTTC
>TRBJ2-3|TRBD1|many|TRBV20-1
CSARVGQAGDTQYF
TGCAGTGCTAGAGTTGGACAGGCAGGGGATACGCAGTATTTT
>TRBJ2-6|NA|NA|TRBV5-1
CASSLGQPISGANVLTF
TGCGCCAGCAGCTTGGGACAGCCAATCTCTGGGGCCAACGTCCTGACTTTC
>TRBJ1-5|NA|many|TRBV3-1
CASSQGINQPQHF
TGTGCCAGCAGCCAAGGGATTAATCAGCCCCAGCATTTT
>TRBJ1-2|TRBD1|many|TRBV29-1
CSVEAGRGLDPRDGYTF
TGCAGCGTTGAAGCGGGTAGGGGGCTGGACCCGCGAGACGGCTACACCTTC
>TRBJ1-2|NA|NA|TRBV29-1
CSVEARGYGYTF
TGCAGCGTTGAAGCCAGGGGCTATGGCTACACCTTC
>TRBJ1-1|NA|many|TRBV6-1
CASSDLGSTEAFF
TGTGCCAGCAGTGATCTGGGGAGCACTGAAGCTTTCTTT
>TRBJ1-1|NA|NA|TRBV6-6
CASAKPNTEAFF
TGTGCCAGCGCGAAGCCAAACACTGAAGCTTTCTTT
>TRBJ1-6|NA|many|TRBV6-5
CASSYGGRGSPLHF
TGTGCCAGCAGTTACGGGGGTCGGGGGTCACCCCTCCACTTT
>TRBJ1-6|TRBD1|NA|TRBV6-5
CATTRGQVMNSPLHF
TGTGCCACCACCCGAGGACAGGTTATGAATTCACCCCTCCACTTT
>TRBJ2-7|NA|many|TRBV25-1
CASSENAGQNTYEQYF
TGTGCCAGCAGTGAAAACGCGGGACAGAATACCTACGAGCAGTACTTC
>TRBJ1-2|NA|NA|TRBV6-5
CASRDTSGYGYTF
TGTGCCAGCAGAGACACAAGTGGCTATGGCTACACCTTC
>TRBJ2-3|TRBD2|few|TRBV27
CASSSQGLAGDADTQYF
TGTGCCAGCAGTTCCCAAGGACTAGCGGGGGATGCAGATACGCAGTATTTT
>TRBJ2-5|NA|NA|TRBV6-6
CASSGASSETQYF
TGTGCCAGCAGTGGGGCCAGCTCGGAGACCCAGTACTTC
>TRBJ1-1|NA|NA|TRBV2
CASSVLGGNTEAFF
TGTGCCAGCAGTGTGCTGGGGGGGAACACTGAAGCTTTCTTT
>TRBJ2-7|NA|many|TRBV18
CASSPRDGATYEQYF
TGTGCCAGCTCACCCCGGGACGGAGCTACCTACGAGCAGTACTTC
>TRBJ2-1|NA|NA|TRBV6-5
CASHDLRAYNEQFF
TGTGCCAGCCACGATCTTAGGGCCTACAATGAGCAGTTCTTC
>TRBJ2-6|NA|many|TRBV6-2/TRBV6-3
CASRRFSGANVLTF
TGTGCCAGCAGGAGGTTCTCTGGGGCCAACGTCCTGACTTTC
>TRBJ1-3|TRBD1|few|TRBV10-3
CAGQDHSGNTIYF
TGTGCCGGACAGGACCACTCTGGAAACACCATATATTTT
>TRBJ2-2|NA|NA|TRBV6-6
CASSSVSGYDTGELFF
TGTGCCAGCAGTTCAGTGTCGGGATATGACACCGGGGAGCTGTTTTTT
>TRBJ1-6|NA|NA|TRBV7-9
CASSPGGHRIPFGPLHF
TGTGCCAGCAGCCCGGGGGGACATCGGATCCCCTTCGGACCCCTCCACTTT
>TRBJ1-1|TRBD1|few|TRBV3-1
CASSPGTVLSAFF
TGTGCCAGCAGCCCTGGGACAGTTCTGAGCGCTTTCTTT
>TRBJ2-7|NA|few|TRBV10-3
CAIGERNEQYF
TGTGCCATCGGAGAAAGGAACGAGCAGTACTTC
>TRBJ1-2|NA|few|TRBV6-1
CASSDYGNYGYTF
TGTGCCAGCAGTGACTATGGAAACTATGGCTACACCTTC
>TRBJ2-1|TRBD1|many|TRBV4-1
CASSQPTGGDEQFF
TGCGCCAGCAGCCAGCCTACAGGGGGCGATGAGCAGTTCTTC
>TRBJ2-1|NA|many|TRBV7-7
CASSPGVHNEQFF
TGTGCTAGCAGCCCCGGGGTTCACAATGAGCAGTTCTTC